This TCR beta chain is from a study of CD8 T cells in Susac syndrome. Background on the study: Of the sequenced Susac syndrome patients, six had active disease and 8 or 9 were in remission. Patients with Susac syndrome, at blood draw, were therapy-naive, on corticosteroids, or on intravenous immunoglobulin alone. Study-wide points: The study conceded that relatively few individuals underwent its TCR sequencing and HLA analysis.

On this clonotype: Its antigen is not known.

The RNA, roughly 0.5 to 1 ug, was put through reverse transcription using random hexamers. Across 54 Vbeta and 13 Jbeta, immunoSEQ multiplex PCR amplified TCR beta CDR3. TCRdb reprocessed the immunoSEQ multiplex PCR reads via MiXCR and lists one record per CDR3 protein. The sample shows 210,000 or so distinct CDR3 sequences, 94% of them seen only once. Sample: CD4+ T cells from PBMCs. The TCR comes from a human donor with Susac syndrome.

The CDR3 DNA sequence: TGTGCCAGCAGCACCCAGGTAGGGGGTTCGGAGGAGCAGTTCTTC. Translated: CASSTQVGGSEEQFF. The chain uses TRBV7-3 and TRBJ2-1, with D possibly TRBD1 on 6 matching bases. V shed 5 bases and J shed 10 bases, with 21 bases lying between them. The CDR3 loop spans 15 amino acids. Germline V gene data show CDR1 as SGHTA and CDR2 as FQGTGA.